The clone carrying this T cell receptor (beta chain) appeared many times. The target antigen is unknown. Other DNA variants within this sample encode the same CDR3. The entry originates in a study of beta chain features in type 1 diabetes. In the study overall: The samples had roughly 110 million sorted cells examined in all. Whole-study results and caveats: The cDNA sequencing approach could over-represent high-TCR-expressing cells. A moderate, significant TCRB CDR3 shortening appeared in type 1 diabetes across four CD4+ subsets.

cDNA synthesis used the whole RNA isolate, giving expressed TCRB sequences. Data came from immunoSEQ multiplex PCR; TCRdb stores just in-frame clones and leaves some out. The sample lists about 150,000 clones; around 7.9% were seen once. The source is a man aged 18 to 35 with type 1 diabetes. Sequencing was performed on central memory CD4+ T cells from blood.

The chain's CDR3 is CASSWGGNTEAFF. The CDR3 DNA follows: TGTGCCAGCAGTTGGGGGGGTAACACTGAAGCTTTCTTT. The genes are TRBV6-6 and TRBJ1-1; maybe TRBD1 (5 bases). V lost 4 bases to trimming and J lost 2 bases, with 8 bases between them. This CDR3 contains 13 residues. The germline CDR1 and CDR2 sequences are MNHNY and SVGAGI (reference sequence).